The 24 T cell receptor beta chains in this list originate from one sample, sequenced in a study of shared clonotypes between healthy human individuals. Produced via immunoSEQ multiplex PCR; TCRdb's table is partial and in-frame only. The table shows hundreds of thousands of clones, with around 95% occurring only once. CD45RO-negative CD8 cells positively selected for CCR7 made up the naive population, which excluded terminally differentiated effector memory CD45RA+ cells. Material for sequencing was naive CD8+ T cells sorted from blood. These receptors originate from a woman in her twenties or thirties in good health.

V and J are TRBV7-9 and TRBJ1-5; the D gene is possibly TRBD1 (5 bases). This CDR3 spans 17 amino acids. Germline V gene lookup returns CDR1 SEHNR and CDR2 FQNEAQ (reference sequence). Trimming took 4 bases from V and 3 from J, leaving 19 bases between them. The CDR3 coding sequence is TGTGCCAGCAGCTCCAACAAAGGGGCGACAGCCAATCAGCCCCAGCATTTT. Amino acid sequence: CASSSNKGATANQPQHF.

The chain uses TRBV25-1 and TRBJ2-5; tentatively, D is TRBD1 (6 bases). The V and J ends lost 3 bases and 4 bases respectively, with 24 bases between them. The length of the CDR3 is 18 residues. Looked up from germline, CDR1 is MGHDK and CDR2 is SYGVNS. CDR3 protein: CASSETKRWGQGIETQYF. The CDR3 bases are TGTGCCAGCAGTGAGACCAAAAGGTGGGGTCAGGGGATAGAGACCCAGTACTTC.

The CDR3 DNA is TGCGCCAGCAGTCAGAGTGCTGGGGACAACTACGAGCAGTACTTC. Its protein product is CASSQSAGDNYEQYF. The chain is built from TRBV4-1 and TRBJ2-7, with a weak D call TRBD1 (6 bases). Trimming pared 6 bases from V and 3 bases from J, leaving 18 bases between. The CDR3 contains 15 residues. The V gene's germline CDR1 is MGHRA and CDR2 YSYEKL.

The V and J genes are TRBV11-2 and TRBJ2-1, with D hard to call. The V end was cut by 1 base, the J end by 6 bases, with 10 bases between. Looked up from germline, CDR1 is SGHAT and CDR2 is FQNNGV. This CDR3 comprises 14 residues. The CDR3 nucleotides read TGTGCCAGCAGCTTAGTATCTAGGACCAATGAGCAGTTCTTC. This codes for CASSLVSRTNEQFF.

The chain is built from TRBV28 and TRBJ2-3, with 12 bases that match TRBD2. Germline trimming cut 3 bases from V and 0 bases from J; bases unmatched to any gene: 7. In germline, CDR1 is MDHEN, CDR2 SYDVKM. CDR3 length: 18 amino acids. The CDR3 bases are TGTGCCAGCAGTTTCGGACTAGCGGGAACTTACAGCACAGATACGCAGTATTTT. Translated, it gives CASSFGLAGTYSTDTQYF. The full variable domain, in which reference TRBV28 and TRBJ2-3 provide the parts outside the CDR3, is DVKVTQSSRYLVKRTGEKVFLECVQDMDHENMFWYRQDPGLGLRLIYFSYDVKMKEKGDIPEGYSVSREKKERFSLILESASTNQTSMYLCASSFGLAGTYSTDTQYFGPGTRLTVL.

The rearrangement joins TRBV7-8 to TRBJ2-3, with unresolved D. V gave up 5 bases and J gave up 1 base, with 10 bases separating them. CDR1 and CDR2 (germline): SGHVS, FQNEAQ. The CDR3 is 14 amino acids. The CDR3 nucleotides read TGTGCCAGCAGCCCGAAGGGCCGCACAGATACGCAGTATTTT. Translating it yields CASSPKGRTDTQYF.

The genes are TRBV5-5 and TRBJ1-4, with a tentative D call TRBD1 (5 bases). Germline V CDR1 and CDR2: SGHKS, YYEKEE (reference sequence). This CDR3 has 16 residues. Trimming took off 1 base at V and 3 bases at J, with 13 bases between the two ends. This chain's CDR3 is CASSLWGQGSNEKLFF. The CDR3, as DNA: TGTGCCAGCAGCTTGTGGGGTCAGGGATCTAATGAAAAACTGTTTTTT.

This clone was counted a single time. The chain has TRBV29-1 and TRBJ2-3; 10 bases map to TRBD1. CDR1 is SQVTM and CDR2 is ANQGSEA in the germline V gene. The CDR3 sequence is 13 residues long. Germline trimming cut 4 bases from V and 5 bases from J; bases unmatched to any gene: 3. The CDR3 is CSVVGQGGDTQYF. CDR3 sequence (DNA): TGCAGCGTTGTAGGACAGGGGGGAGATACGCAGTATTTT.

The genes are TRBV28 and TRBJ2-2, with D unresolved. The CDR3 spans 14 residues. CDR1 is MDHEN, CDR2 SYDVKM, per germline. Trimming pared 4 bases from V and 0 bases from J, leaving 6 bases between. CDR3 loop: CASSWTANTGELFF. CDR3 DNA sequence: TGTGCCAGCAGTTGGACGGCGAACACCGGGGAGCTGTTTTTT.

V is TRBV28 and J is TRBJ2-7, with TRBD1 matching over 7 bases. The CDR3 is 15 amino acids. Germline-derived CDR1 and CDR2 are MDHEN and SYDVKM. The V and J ends lost 3 bases and 2 bases, in that order; junction bases with no gene match: 7. DNA of the CDR3: TGTGCCAGCAGTTTGACGGTGGGACAGACCTACGAGCAGTACTTC. Residues: CASSLTVGQTYEQYF. Full variable domain (rest looked up from reference TRBV28 and TRBJ2-7): DVKVTQSSRYLVKRTGEKVFLECVQDMDHENMFWYRQDPGLGLRLIYFSYDVKMKEKGDIPEGYSVSREKKERFSLILESASTNQTSMYLCASSLTVGQTYEQYFGPGTRLTVT.

The chain joins TRBV4-1 to TRBJ1-5, with TRBD1 identical over 10 bases. V lost 3 bases to trimming and J lost 8 bases; unmatched junction nucleotides: 7. The CDR3 covers 15 residues. Germline V gene lookup returns CDR1 MGHRA and CDR2 YSYEKL. CDR3 amino acids: CASSHPGTGEEPQHF. Here the CDR3 DNA reads TGCGCCAGCAGCCATCCCGGGACAGGGGAAGAGCCCCAGCATTTT.

The rearrangement joins TRBV11-2 to TRBJ2-7, with D uncertain. The CDR3 contains 14 residues. Germline CDR1 reads SGHAT; CDR2 reads FQNNGV. Between the trimmed V and J ends, which lost 5 bases and 4 bases, there was a span of 15 bases. The CDR3 sequence is CASSLTRTHYEQYF. For the CDR3, the DNA is TGTGCCAGCAGCCTAACCCGGACCCATTACGAGCAGTACTTC.

The CDR3 region is CASSWGPVEQYF. The CDR3 DNA follows: TGTGCCAGCAGCTGGGGACCCGTGGAGCAGTACTTC. The chain combines TRBV7-9 with TRBJ2-5; possibly TRBD1 or TRBD2 for D (5 bases each). This CDR3 comprises 12 residues. Trimming took off 4 bases at V and 11 bases at J, with 14 bases between the two ends. Germline V gene sequence: CDR1 SEHNR, CDR2 FQNEAQ (reference sequence).

The chain combines TRBV28 with TRBJ2-1, with D hard to call. V was pared by 4 bases and J by 0 bases, with 10 bases between. CDR1 is MDHEN, CDR2 SYDVKM, per germline. This CDR3 is 15 amino acids long. The CDR3 here is CASSYDLSSYNEQFF. The CDR3 nucleotides are TGTGCCAGCAGTTACGATCTCAGCTCCTACAATGAGCAGTTCTTC.

As for this clone: In the same sample, other DNA sequences code for this CDR3. V is TRBV7-9 and J is TRBJ1-1; D remains unclear. The CDR3 length is 11 residues. V lost 5 bases and J 3 bases, leaving 4 bases between the germline ends. Germline V gene data show CDR1 as SEHNR and CDR2 as FQNEAQ (reference sequence). CDR3 protein: CASSPDTEAFF. The CDR3 bases are TGTGCCAGCAGCCCCGACACTGAAGCTTTCTTT.

The rearrangement links TRBV28 to TRBJ1-1, with D tentatively TRBD1 (6 bases). V dropped 2 bases and J dropped 8 bases, with 15 bases sitting between them. CDR3 length equals 14 residues. The germline V gene has CDR1 MDHEN and CDR2 SYDVKM. The CDR3: CASSLRTGTVEAFF. Here the CDR3 DNA reads TGTGCCAGCAGTTTACGTACAGGGACGGTAGAAGCTTTCTTT.

This chain joins TRBV7-2 and TRBJ1-2; 10 bases fit TRBD1. Per germline, CDR1 SGHTA and CDR2 FQGNSA. This CDR3 spans 15 amino acids. The V and J ends lost 5 bases and 4 bases, in that order; junction bases with no gene match: 7. The DNA of the CDR3 is TGTGCCAGCAGCCCCGGACAGGGGGTTTTCTATGGCTACACCTTC. As protein: CASSPGQGVFYGYTF.

The rearrangement joins TRBV10-2 to TRBJ1-5, with 8 bases aligning to TRBD1. The V gene's germline CDR1 is WSHSY and CDR2 SAAADI. This CDR3 contains 15 residues. J lost 2 bases, V lost 8 bases, and 8 bases had no gene match. In nucleotides, the CDR3 is TGCGCCAGCTCGGCAGGGGGCGCGGGCAATCAGCCCCAGCATTTT. It encodes CASSAGGAGNQPQHF.

The chain carries TRBV13 and TRBJ2-1; unclear D gene. Between the trimmed V and J ends, which lost 5 bases and 9 bases, there was a span of 5 bases. Germline V gives CDR1 PRHDT, CDR2 FYEKMQ (reference sequence). This CDR3 is 10 amino acids long. For the CDR3, the DNA is TGTGCCAGCAGCCAGACTGAGCAGTTCTTC. This codes for CASSQTEQFF.

This clone was detected only once. The CDR3 is CAWTGAALRTEAFF. The CDR3 DNA reads as TGTGCCTGGACAGGGGCTGCCCTTCGGACTGAAGCTTTCTTT. V usage is TRBV30 and J usage is TRBJ1-1; TRBD1 is a possible D gene (6 bases). Trimming left V 4 bases short and J 5 bases short, with 17 bases between. Germline CDR1 is GTSNPN and CDR2 is SVGIG (reference sequence). The CDR3 has 14 residues.

Notes on this clone: Other DNA sequences in this specimen translate into the identical CDR3. The chain has TRBV28 and TRBJ2-7; 9 bases match TRBD2. The junction had 4 bases not matched to a gene; V was cut back by 5 bases and J by 2 bases. The CDR3 totals 14 residues. Germline V gene lookup returns CDR1 MDHEN and CDR2 SYDVKM. The CDR3 DNA follows: TGTGCCAGCAGTCTCGGACTAGCGACCTACGAGCAGTACTTC. Amino acid sequence: CASSLGLATYEQYF. The full variable domain, rest sourced from reference TRBV28 and TRBJ2-7, is DVKVTQSSRYLVKRTGEKVFLECVQDMDHENMFWYRQDPGLGLRLIYFSYDVKMKEKGDIPEGYSVSREKKERFSLILESASTNQTSMYLCASSLGLATYEQYFGPGTRLTVT.

V and J are TRBV28 and TRBJ2-3; 10 nucleotides line up with TRBD2. Germline V gene lookup returns CDR1 MDHEN and CDR2 SYDVKM. V lost 4 bases and J lost 3; bases outside the gene matches: 10. The CDR3 spans 17 residues. The CDR3 DNA follows: TGTGCCAGCAGTTGGGCCCCCCGGACTAGCGGTACAGATACGCAGTATTTT. Its translation is CASSWAPRTSGTDTQYF.

The CDR3 DNA reads TGCAGTGCCTGGGGGGATGGCTACACCTTC. Its protein product is CSAWGDGYTF. This chain joins TRBV20-1 and TRBJ1-2, with D perhaps matching TRBD1 (5 bases). Per germline, CDR1 DFQATT and CDR2 SNEGSKA (reference sequence). V was cut by 6 bases and J by 6 bases, with 8 bases left in between. This CDR3 has 10 amino acids.

The gene calls are TRBV9 and TRBJ2-5, with 9 bases that match TRBD2. The CDR3 is 13 residues long. Trimming at V came to 5 bases and at J to 3 bases, leaving 2 bases not matched to a gene. CDR1 and CDR2 from the germline V gene are SGDLS and YYNGEE. This CDR3 reads CASRAGGEETQYF. CDR3 coding DNA: TGTGCCAGCAGGGCGGGAGGGGAAGAGACCCAGTACTTC. Supplemented by reference TRBV9 and TRBJ2-5, the full variable domain reads DSGVTQTPKHLITATGQRVTLRCSPRSGDLSVYWYQQSLDQGLQFLIQYYNGEERAKGNILERFSAQQFPDLHSELNLSSLELGDSALYFCASRAGGEETQYFGPGTRLLVL.